Listed below are T cell receptor beta chains from one sample, sequenced in a study of blood T cell repertoires in COVID-19. Profiling relied on immunoSEQ multiplex PCR, and the TCRdb table lists in-frame clones only, not all of them. The sample holds approximately 500,000 clones, approximately 85% seen once. Material: peripheral blood. The receptors come from a human donor in a cohort sampled during active COVID-19. Each CDR3 is given with its conserved first and last residue. Each record gives: V gene, clone size, J gene, D gene, CDR3 protein, CDR3 DNA. D genes are given only for firm matches. A row's size may be missing; if present it is once, few, many or a size class.

>TRBV7-9|-|TRBJ1-1|TRBD1
CASSSGTGGANTEAFF
TGTGCCAGCAGCTCCGGGACAGGGGGCGCGAACACTGAAGCTTTCTTT
>TRBV30|-|TRBJ1-1|TRBD1
CAWSGGQGSGTEAFF
TGTGCCTGGAGTGGGGGACAGGGGTCGGGCACTGAAGCTTTCTTT
>TRBV2|-|TRBJ2-5|TRBD1
CASDRDSRTETQYF
TGTGCCAGCGACCGGGACAGTAGAACAGAGACCCAGTACTTC
>TRBV6-1|few|TRBJ1-1|-
CASSELQGLTEAFF
TGTGCCAGCAGTGAACTGCAGGGTCTCACTGAAGCTTTCTTT
>TRBV9|-|TRBJ2-1|TRBD2
CASSAGTSGRNEQFF
TGTGCCAGCAGTGCCGGGACTAGCGGGAGGAATGAGCAGTTCTTC
>TRBV3-1/TRBV3-2|-|TRBJ1-2|-
CASSQGRQAEYGYTF
TGTGCCAGCAGCCAGGGCAGACAGGCCGAATATGGCTACACCTTC
>TRBV19|-|TRBJ1-2|-
CASSRRLDHGYTF
TGTGCCAGTAGTAGACGACTAGACCATGGCTACACCTTC
>TRBV28|-|TRBJ2-6|-
CASSPGGANVLTF
TGTGCCAGCAGCCCGGGAGGGGCCAACGTCCTGACTTTC
>TRBV19|-|TRBJ2-1|-
CASKMRLDRNEQFF
TGTGCCAGTAAAATGAGACTAGACCGCAATGAGCAGTTCTTC
>TRBV6-2/TRBV6-3|once|TRBJ2-1|-
CASSYLRNEQFF
TGTGCCAGCAGTTACTTGCGTAATGAGCAGTTCTTC
>TRBV6-5|-|TRBJ1-6|-
CASSSTDTSYNSPLHF
TGTGCCAGCAGTTCTACAGATACTTCATATAATTCACCCCTCCACTTT
>TRBV11-2|few|TRBJ1-5|TRBD1
CASSPRQGVGNQPQHF
TGTGCCAGCAGCCCTCGACAGGGGGTCGGCAATCAGCCCCAGCATTTT
>TRBV4-3|-|TRBJ1-1|-
CASSQEGGKNTEAFF
TGCGCCAGCAGCCAAGAGGGGGGTAAAAACACTGAAGCTTTCTTT
>TRBV29-1|-|TRBJ2-3|-
CSVAGIGGTDTQYF
TGCAGCGTTGCCGGGATTGGTGGCACAGATACGCAGTATTTT
>TRBV12-5|-|TRBJ1-1|-
CASGLVLLRHTEAFF
TGTGCTAGTGGTTTGGTACTACTAAGGCACACTGAAGCTTTCTTT
>TRBV6-5|-|TRBJ1-2|-
CASSYANHLGGYGYTF
TGTGCCAGCAGTTACGCAAACCACCTCGGTGGCTATGGCTACACCTTC
>TRBV2|few|TRBJ1-1|-
CASSGQVTTEAFF
TGTGCCAGCAGTGGACAGGTGACCACTGAAGCTTTCTTT
>TRBV5-1|-|TRBJ1-2|TRBD1
CASSPRQGNYGYTF
TGCGCCAGCAGCCCGAGACAGGGGAACTATGGCTACACCTTC
>TRBV9|-|TRBJ2-7|-
CASSSGLPPGEQYF
TGTGCCAGCAGCTCGGGACTTCCTCCTGGGGAGCAGTACTTC
>TRBV10-3|-|TRBJ1-2|TRBD1
CAISEGDRANYGYTF
TGTGCCATCAGTGAGGGGGACAGGGCCAACTATGGCTACACCTTC
>TRBV19|-|TRBJ2-4|TRBD2
CASSGTSGRVGSNIQYF
TGTGCCAGTAGTGGGACTAGCGGGAGAGTGGGCTCAAACATTCAGTACTTC
>TRBV19|-|TRBJ1-5|-
CASGWMGGQPQHF
TGTGCCAGTGGGTGGATGGGGGGTCAGCCCCAGCATTTT
>TRBV7-7|-|TRBJ2-3|-
CASSLVRLGPDTQYF
TGTGCTAGCAGCCTCGTTCGACTAGGCCCAGATACGCAGTATTTT
>TRBV11-1|once|TRBJ1-2|TRBD1
CASSHGTGGYYGYTF
TGTGCCAGCAGCCACGGGACAGGGGGGTACTATGGCTACACCTTC
>TRBV5-4|-|TRBJ1-2|TRBD1
CASSTPGQVMGYTF
TGTGCCAGCAGCACTCCGGGACAGGTCATGGGCTACACCTTC
>TRBV19|once|TRBJ1-4|TRBD1
CASSATGATGEKLFF
TGTGCCAGTAGTGCCACAGGGGCGACCGGAGAAAAACTGTTTTTT
>TRBV28|few|TRBJ1-6|TRBD1
CASSFLATLTGWRGSPLHF
TGTGCCAGCAGTTTTCTAGCCACCTTGACAGGGTGGCGGGGTTCACCCCTCCACTTT
>TRBV7-2|few|TRBJ2-2|TRBD2
CASSLASGSQGTGELFF
TGTGCCAGCAGCTTAGCGAGCGGGAGCCAGGGCACCGGGGAGCTGTTTTTT
>TRBV7-9|-|TRBJ2-3|-
CASSPHRGGRTDTQYF
TGTGCCAGCAGCCCTCACCGCGGGGGCAGGACAGATACGCAGTATTTT
>TRBV7-3|-|TRBJ2-7|TRBD2
CASSIGLASSYEQYF
TGTGCCAGCAGCATTGGACTAGCGTCATCCTACGAGCAGTACTTC
>TRBV7-3|-|TRBJ2-2|-
CASSPLGLYTGELFF
TGTGCCAGCAGCCCCCTCGGACTGTACACCGGGGAGCTGTTTTTT
>TRBV7-2|-|TRBJ1-5|-
CASSTASIIANQPQHF
TGTGCCAGCAGCACCGCCAGCATAATAGCAAATCAGCCCCAGCATTTT
>TRBV18|-|TRBJ2-3|-
CASSSQTGQADTQYF
TGTGCCAGCTCATCGCAGACGGGACAAGCAGATACGCAGTATTTT
>TRBV30|once|TRBJ1-3|-
CASVPGRAGNTIYF
TGTGCCTCAGTTCCGGGAAGGGCTGGAAACACCATATATTTT
>TRBV5-8|-|TRBJ2-7|-
CASSPGWQGDEQYF
TGTGCCAGCAGCCCCGGATGGCAGGGCGACGAGCAGTACTTC
>TRBV25-1|-|TRBJ1-2|-
CASSDSRGIYGYTF
TGTGCCAGCAGTGATTCCCGGGGAATCTATGGCTACACCTTC
>TRBV29-1|-|TRBJ1-4|-
CSVGGATNEKLFF
TGCAGCGTTGGCGGGGCAACTAATGAAAAACTGTTTTTT
>TRBV24-1|-|TRBJ2-5|TRBD2
CATSDFAGGFQETQYF
TGTGCCACCAGTGATTTTGCGGGAGGGTTCCAAGAGACCCAGTACTTC
>TRBV6-2/TRBV6-3|-|TRBJ2-1|TRBD2
CASSLGLAVNEQFF
TGTGCCAGCAGTTTGGGACTAGCAGTCAATGAGCAGTTCTTC
>TRBV6-5|-|TRBJ2-5|-
CASSYSDRLDGTQYF
TGTGCCAGCAGTTATTCCGACAGGTTGGACGGGACCCAGTACTTC
>TRBV5-1|few|TRBJ1-2|-
CASSAGVGYGYTF
TGCGCCAGCAGCGCAGGGGTCGGCTATGGCTACACCTTC
>TRBV19|few|TRBJ2-1|-
CASSIAPKNEQFF
TGTGCCAGTAGTATAGCCCCTAAGAATGAGCAGTTCTTC
>TRBV6-2/TRBV6-3|-|TRBJ2-7|-
CASSYSDRGYEQYF
TGTGCCAGCAGTTACTCGGATAGAGGCTACGAGCAGTACTTC
>TRBV5-1|-|TRBJ2-2|TRBD1
CASSPLGTGDTGELFF
TGCGCCAGCAGCCCACTCGGGACAGGAGACACCGGGGAGCTGTTTTTT
>TRBV12-3/TRBV12-4|-|TRBJ1-6|-
CASSGQNNSPLHF
TGTGCCAGCAGTGGACAGAATAATTCACCCCTCCACTTT
>TRBV7-8|-|TRBJ1-6|-
CASSLAVNMVQGSPLHF
TGTGCCAGCAGCTTAGCGGTGAATATGGTACAGGGTTCACCCCTCCACTTT
>TRBV7-2|once|TRBJ2-3|TRBD2
CASSLGPAGGTSTDTQYF
TGTGCCAGCAGCTTAGGTCCAGCGGGAGGGACTAGCACAGATACGCAGTATTTT
>TRBV9|-|TRBJ2-5|-
CASSVEGQGEVRETQYF
TGTGCCAGCAGCGTAGAGGGGCAGGGTGAGGTTCGAGAGACCCAGTACTTC
>TRBV30|-|TRBJ2-3|-
CAWKRATDTQYF
TGTGCCTGGAAGAGGGCCACAGATACGCAGTATTTT
>TRBV6-1|-|TRBJ2-5|TRBD2
CASSELGTRGETQYF
TGTGCCAGCAGTGAATTAGGGACTAGGGGAGAGACCCAGTACTTC
>TRBV7-8|-|TRBJ2-3|TRBD1
CASSSKDRARTDTQYF
TGTGCCAGCAGCTCCAAGGACAGGGCCCGCACAGATACGCAGTATTTT
>TRBV7-3|-|TRBJ2-2|-
CASSLREVGELFF
TGTGCCAGCAGCTTAAGGGAGGTGGGGGAGCTGTTTTTT
>TRBV30|-|TRBJ2-1|TRBD2
CAWSLSGGAGGPVEQFF
TGTGCCTGGAGTCTCTCCGGGGGAGCGGGAGGGCCCGTTGAGCAGTTCTTC